Each of the 20 T cell receptor beta chains below was sequenced from the same sample in a study of CD8 T cells in Susac syndrome. The authors reverse transcribed about 0.5 to 1 ug RNA with random hexamers. TCRdb processed the immunoSEQ multiplex PCR reads anew with MiXCR; each CDR3 protein has one entry. This table holds roughly 200,000 distinct CDR3 sequences, 90% to 95% found once. Sequencing used CD4+ T cells from PBMCs. These receptors were collected from a human donor in good health.

This chain connects TRBV24-1 to TRBJ2-3, with 9 bases aligning to TRBD1. J lost 6 bases, V lost 7 bases, and 13 bases had no gene match. The CDR3 extends over 16 amino acids. CDR1 and CDR2 from the germline V gene are KGHDR and SFDVKD. The CDR3 here is CATSPLPGQGMDTQYF. DNA for the CDR3: TGTGCCACCAGCCCCCTTCCGGGACAGGGAATGGATACGCAGTATTTT.

The chain links TRBV5-1 to TRBJ2-7; D possibly corresponds to TRBD2 (6 bases). Germline CDR1 SGHRS, CDR2 YFSETQ. This CDR3 comprises 14 residues. The V gene lost 1 base and the J gene lost 4 bases, with 12 bases spanning the gap. The CDR3 loop reads CASSLPGGVYEQYF. The CDR3 bases are TGCGCCAGCAGCTTGCCCGGCGGGGTATACGAGCAGTACTTC.

The DNA of the CDR3 is TGCAGCGTTGAAAGCAGGGAGGGCGAAAAACTGTTTTTT. Translating gives CSVESREGEKLFF. The chain has TRBV29-1 and TRBJ1-4; the D gene is possibly TRBD1 (5 bases). CDR3 length: 13 amino acids. With 2 bases removed from V and 8 bases from J, the gap between germline ends came to 12 bases. In germline, CDR1 is SQVTM, CDR2 ANQGSEA.

The V call is TRBV20-1, the J call TRBJ2-3; 8 nucleotides match TRBD2. V gave up 4 bases and J gave up 6 bases; unmatched junction bases: 9. The germline V gene encodes CDR1 DFQATT and CDR2 SNEGSKA (reference sequence). The CDR3 sequence is 14 residues long. Here the CDR3 reads CSAKAGEGVDTQYF. CDR3 DNA: TGCAGTGCTAAAGCGGGGGAGGGTGTTGATACGCAGTATTTT.

This chain connects TRBV29-1 to TRBJ1-5; possible D gene TRBD1, 5 bases. With 6 bases removed from V and 6 bases from J, the gap between germline ends came to 15 bases. Germline V gene lookup returns CDR1 SQVTM and CDR2 ANQGSEA. The CDR3 totals 13 residues. The CDR3 sequence: CSVVRQLGQPQHF. The DNA of the CDR3 is TGCAGCGTCGTCAGACAGTTGGGTCAGCCCCAGCATTTT.

The chain couples TRBV7-9 to TRBJ2-1; 8 bases map to TRBD2. The CDR3 runs 11 residues. V lost 3 bases and J lost 14; bases outside the gene matches: 3. Per the germline V gene, CDR1 is SEHNR and CDR2 is FQNEAQ (reference sequence). CDR3 DNA sequence: TGTGCCAGCAGCTTGGGAGCGGGGGAGTTCTTC. This gives the protein CASSLGAGEFF.

This clonotype came up once. The genes are TRBV2 and TRBJ1-2; TRBD1 matches 8 bases. This CDR3 region has 14 residues. The V and J ends lost 4 bases and 4 bases, in that order; junction bases with no gene match: 5. CDR1 is SNHLY and CDR2 is FYNNEI in the germline V gene. CDR3 amino acids: CASSVAGGGYGYTF. The CDR3, as DNA: TGTGCCAGCAGTGTGGCAGGGGGCGGCTATGGCTACACCTTC. The full variable domain, with the rest looked up from reference TRBV2 and TRBJ1-2, is EPEVTQTPSHQVTQMGQEVILRCVPISNHLYFYWYRQILGQKVEFLVSFYNNEISEKSEIFDDQFSVERPDGSNFTLKIRSTKLEDSAMYFCASSVAGGGYGYTFGSGTRLTVV.

This clonotype was detected only once. The V and J genes are TRBV6-6 and TRBJ1-4; unclear D gene. The CDR3 is 13 residues long. Germline V CDR1 and CDR2: MNHNY, SVGAGI (reference sequence). Between the trimmed V and J ends, which lost 0 bases and 8 bases, there was a span of 7 bases. CDR3 in amino acids: CASSYSRGEKLFF. As DNA, the CDR3 is TGTGCCAGCAGTTACTCGAGAGGCGAAAAACTGTTTTTT.

The rearrangement links TRBV25-1 to TRBJ2-5; TRBD2 aligns across 8 bases. Germline CDR1 reads MGHDK; CDR2 reads SYGVNS. Trimming removed 3 bases from V and 3 bases from J; junction bases left unmatched: 3. The CDR3 spans 14 residues. CDR3 region: CASSDLLAEETQYF. In DNA, the CDR3 is TGTGCCAGCAGTGACCTACTAGCGGAAGAGACCCAGTACTTC.

The chain recombines TRBV29-1 with TRBJ1-5; 10 nucleotides agree with TRBD1. Germline V gives CDR1 SQVTM, CDR2 ANQGSEA. Trimming at V came to 6 bases and at J to 3 bases, leaving 5 bases not matched to a gene. The CDR3 runs to 14 residues. CDR3 region: CSVGTGAINQPQHF. The CDR3 DNA is TGCAGCGTCGGGACAGGGGCCATCAATCAGCCCCAGCATTTT.

This chain links TRBV29-1 with TRBJ2-4; 7 bases match TRBD1. The CDR3 consists of 13 residues. Germline CDR1 reads SQVTM; CDR2 reads ANQGSEA. With V trimmed by 6 bases and J by 4 bases, 6 bases remained unmatched. CDR3 region: CSVPGTEKNIQYF. CDR3 nucleotides: TGCAGCGTGCCCGGGACAGAAAAAAACATTCAGTACTTC.

The chain couples TRBV27 to TRBJ2-1, with a possible D match to TRBD2 (7 bases). There are 14 residues in the CDR3. Germline CDR1 is MNHEY and CDR2 is SMNVEV (reference sequence). Deletions cut 10 bases from V and 3 bases from J, with 16 bases between. CDR3 in amino acids: CAISREGGYNEQFF. CDR3 in DNA: TGTGCCATCTCGAGGGAGGGGGGCTACAATGAGCAGTTCTTC.

The genes are TRBV5-1 and TRBJ2-1, with D hard to call. V was shortened by 0 bases and J by 0 bases, with 7 bases between the two germline ends. The CDR3 has 15 amino acids. From germline, CDR1 is SGHRS and CDR2 YFSETQ. The CDR3 sequence is CASSLEGLSYNEQFF. The CDR3 DNA reads as TGCGCCAGCAGCTTGGAGGGCCTCTCCTACAATGAGCAGTTCTTC.

This clonotype showed up just once. The V gene is TRBV6-5, the J gene TRBJ2-5, with D possibly being TRBD2 (6 bases). The CDR3 is 16 amino acids. With 4 bases removed from V and 2 bases from J, the gap between germline ends came to 17 bases. Germline V lookup: CDR1 MNHEY, CDR2 SVGAGI. DNA of the CDR3: TGTGCCAGCAGTTCGGCTCGACTAGTGCGGCAAGAGACCCAGTACTTC. The encoded protein is CASSSARLVRQETQYF.

The rearrangement joins TRBV27 to TRBJ2-5; D possibly uses TRBD1 or TRBD2 (5 bases each). This CDR3 comprises 16 residues. CDR1 is MNHEY and CDR2 is SMNVEV in the germline V gene (reference sequence). V lost 0 bases and J 3 bases, leaving 14 bases between the germline ends. CDR3 loop: CASSLSLGAGEETQYF. In DNA, the CDR3 is TGTGCCAGCAGTTTATCGCTCGGGGCCGGGGAAGAGACCCAGTACTTC.

The J gene is TRBJ2-2, the V gene TRBV29-1, with D possibly being TRBD1 (5 bases). Germline V CDR1 and CDR2: SQVTM, ANQGSEA. This CDR3 has 14 amino acids. With 5 bases removed from V and 7 bases from J, the gap between germline ends came to 17 bases. Written as DNA, the CDR3 is TGCAGCGTTCAAAAGACTGACGACAGCGGGGAGCTGTTTTTT. It codes for CSVQKTDDSGELFF.

This rearrangement joins TRBV27 to TRBJ1-1, with D possibly TRBD1 on 5 matching bases. V was shortened by 2 bases and J by 1 base, with 11 bases between the two germline ends. The germline CDR1 and CDR2 sequences are MNHEY and SMNVEV (reference sequence). CDR3 length equals 15 residues. In nucleotides, the CDR3 is TGTGCCAGCAGTTTAGCGGGACGGTGGAACACTGAAGCTTTCTTT. Its translation is CASSLAGRWNTEAFF.

The chain couples TRBV20-1 to TRBJ2-7, with 8 bases identical to TRBD1. Per the germline V gene, CDR1 is DFQATT and CDR2 is SNEGSKA (reference sequence). The trim removed 3 bases at V and 2 bases at J, leaving 9 bases unmatched. CDR3 length: 15 amino acids. The CDR3, as DNA: TGCAGTGCTAGTTACCAGGGGGCTTCCCCCTACGAGCAGTACTTC. Translating it yields CSASYQGASPYEQYF.

J is TRBJ1-6 and V is TRBV3-1; D gene ambiguous. The CDR3 totals 14 residues. Trimming took off 0 bases at V and 6 bases at J, with 6 bases between the two ends. CDR1 and CDR2 (germline): LGHDT, YNNKEL (reference sequence). CDR3 DNA: TGTGCCAGCAGCCAAGATTGGGGTAATTCACCCCTCCACTTT. Its protein is CASSQDWGNSPLHF.

The V gene is TRBV11-2, the J gene TRBJ2-7, with D possibly TRBD2 on 6 matching bases. V gave up 3 bases and J gave up 6 bases, with 9 bases separating them. The CDR3 has 12 residues. CDR1 is SGHAT and CDR2 is FQNNGV in the germline V gene. The chain's CDR3 is CASSLEGPEQYF. The CDR3 bases are TGTGCCAGCAGCTTGGAGGGTCCCGAGCAGTACTTC. The full variable domain, rest sourced from reference TRBV11-2 and TRBJ2-7, is EAGVAQSPRYKIIEKRQSVAFWCNPISGHATLYWYQQILGQGPKLLIQFQNNGVVDDSQLPKDRFSAERLKGVDSTLKIQPAKLEDSAVYLCASSLEGPEQYFGPGTRLTVT.